A single sample is the source of the 22 T cell receptor beta chains below, sequenced in a study of post-analysis software for immune sequencing data. Findings and limits, study-wide: Compared with controls, patients had more of five TRBV segments, including TRBV5-6, TRBV5-1 and TRBV20-1.

TCR beta cDNA libraries included unique molecular identifiers. Each CDR3 protein gets one entry after TCRdb re-called the PCR reads with MiXCR. The table shows a few hundred thousand distinct CDR3 sequences, with around 40% occurring only once. Their antigens are not known. What was sequenced was blood. The receptors derive from a girl aged 5-17 years with multiple sclerosis.

V gene TRBV5-1 combines with J gene TRBJ2-5; D might be TRBD1 (5 bases). This CDR3 has 15 amino acids. V gave up 4 bases and J gave up 0 bases, with 13 bases separating them. The germline V gene has CDR1 SGHRS and CDR2 YFSETQ. This CDR3 reads CASSQNTGNQETQYF. The CDR3 bases are TGCGCCAGCAGCCAAAATACAGGAAACCAAGAGACCCAGTACTTC.

Only a few counts were recorded for this clonotype. The chain combines TRBV7-6 with TRBJ2-7; 9 bases align to TRBD1. The CDR3 covers 16 residues. Trimming took 2 bases from V and 0 from J; bases not matched to a gene: 5. The V gene's germline CDR1 is SGHVS and CDR2 FNYEAQ. CDR3 in DNA: TGTGCCAGCAGCTTAAGCGGGACAGGGTCCTCCTACGAGCAGTACTTC. It encodes CASSLSGTGSSYEQYF.

This chain connects TRBV27 to TRBJ2-5; a weak D match, TRBD1 (6 bases). With 3 bases removed from V and 1 base from J, the gap between germline ends came to 18 bases. This CDR3 is built from 17 residues. Germline V gives CDR1 MNHEY, CDR2 SMNVEV (reference sequence). The CDR3 region is CASSFLDRFGGQETQYF. The CDR3 nucleotides read TGTGCCAGCAGTTTCCTCGACAGGTTTGGGGGCCAAGAGACCCAGTACTTC.

J is TRBJ2-7 and V is TRBV20-1; a possible D gene is TRBD2 (5 bases). V shed 6 bases and J shed 5 bases, with 17 bases lying between them. CDR3 length: 13 residues. Germline V gene sequence: CDR1 DFQATT, CDR2 SNEGSKA (reference sequence). As DNA, the CDR3 is TGCAGTGCGAGACTCATCGGGGAGAACGAGCAGTACTTC. It yields the protein CSARLIGENEQYF.

The chain joins TRBV5-1 to TRBJ2-7; D is perhaps TRBD2 (6 bases). This CDR3 has 14 residues. Per the germline V gene, CDR1 is SGHRS and CDR2 is YFSETQ. Trimming cost V 0 bases and J 3 bases, with 10 bases left between them. The CDR3 is CASSLGDLIYEQYF. CDR3 bases: TGCGCCAGCAGCTTGGGGGACTTGATCTACGAGCAGTACTTC.

V usage is TRBV15 and J usage is TRBJ2-3, with 8 bases identical to TRBD2. V shed 3 bases and J 2 bases; nucleotides not matched to a gene: 10. Germline assignment: CDR1 LNHNV and CDR2 YYDKDF (reference sequence). The CDR3 is 17 amino acids. This CDR3 is CATSSRRLAGLTDTQYF. The CDR3 bases are TGTGCCACCAGCAGCCGTCGGCTAGCGGGTCTCACAGATACGCAGTATTTT.

The chain employs TRBV12-3 or TRBV12-4 and TRBJ2-7; 9 bases are a match to TRBD2. The trim removed 5 bases at V and 1 base at J, leaving 9 bases unmatched. This CDR3 is 16 amino acids long. The chain's CDR3 is CASSPTSGLSSYEQYF. CDR3 DNA: TGTGCCAGCAGTCCGACTAGCGGCCTATCTTCCTACGAGCAGTACTTC.

This clonotype is a singleton in its sample. The V gene is TRBV7-2, the J gene TRBJ2-3; perhaps TRBD2 as D (6 bases). Germline V gives CDR1 SGHTA, CDR2 FQGNSA. Trimming shortened V by 1 base and J by 0 bases, and 14 bases separated the two germline ends. CDR3 size: 17 residues. The CDR3 is CASSLERRGTSTDTQYF. In DNA form, the CDR3 reads TGTGCCAGCAGCTTAGAGCGGCGAGGGACTAGCACAGATACGCAGTATTTT.

The chain recombines TRBV29-1 with TRBJ1-2, with a tentative D call TRBD1 (6 bases). There are 12 residues in the CDR3. Germline values: CDR1 SQVTM, CDR2 ANQGSEA. Trimming left V 3 bases short and J 1 base short, with 6 bases between. Here the CDR3 reads CSVEDSNYGYTF. The CDR3 DNA reads as TGCAGCGTTGAGGACAGTAACTATGGCTACACCTTC. The whole variable domain, remainder taken from reference TRBV29-1 and TRBJ1-2, is SAVISQKPSRDICQRGTSLTIQCQVDSQVTMMFWYRQQPGQSLTLIATANQGSEATYESGFVIDKFPISRPNLTFSTLTVSNMSPEDSSIYLCSVEDSNYGYTFGSGTRLTVV.

This clonotype came up a few times. The chain joins TRBV7-2 to TRBJ1-2; D remains ambiguous. Germline V gene data show CDR1 as SGHTA and CDR2 as FQGNSA. This CDR3 is 14 amino acids long. Trimming pared 1 base from V and 4 bases from J, leaving 10 bases between. The CDR3 here is CASSLEGFGYGYTF. The DNA for the CDR3 is TGTGCCAGCAGCTTAGAAGGGTTTGGCTATGGCTACACCTTC.

The chain uses TRBV12-3 or TRBV12-4 and TRBJ2-1; 10 bases match TRBD2. This CDR3 has 14 amino acids. V was pared by 3 bases and J by 7 bases, with 3 bases of the junction left unmatched. The CDR3 reads CASSFPSGSNEQFF. CDR3 sequence (DNA): TGTGCCAGCAGTTTTCCTAGCGGGAGTAATGAGCAGTTCTTC.

The chain is built from TRBV7-8 and TRBJ2-1; D possibly corresponds to TRBD2 (5 bases). Germline values: CDR1 SGHVS, CDR2 FQNEAQ. The CDR3 totals 14 residues. V lost 2 bases and J lost 5, with 10 bases in between. CDR3 bases: TGTGCCAGCAGCTTAATCGGACTCAACAATGAGCAGTTCTTC. It encodes CASSLIGLNNEQFF.

In this sample, this clonotype turned up a few times. The V call is TRBV20-1, the J call TRBJ2-3; 8 bases map to TRBD2. The V gene's germline CDR1 is DFQATT and CDR2 SNEGSKA (reference sequence). The CDR3 runs 17 residues. The V gene end was trimmed by 2 bases and the J gene end by 4 bases; junction bases not matched to a gene: 14. The DNA of the CDR3 is TGCAGTGCTAGAAAGGCCGTCCTAGCGGGCTTCGCAGATACGCAGTATTTT. It yields the protein CSARKAVLAGFADTQYF.

This clonotype has a handful of counts. J is TRBJ1-4 and V is TRBV28, with D unclear. V was trimmed by 5 bases and J by 0 bases, leaving 10 bases between them. The germline CDR1 and CDR2 sequences are MDHEN and SYDVKM. The CDR3 sequence is 15 residues long. The CDR3 reads CASSAFIATNEKLFF. CDR3 in DNA: TGTGCCAGCAGTGCCTTCATTGCAACTAATGAAAAACTGTTTTTT.

The J gene is TRBJ2-7, the V gene TRBV6-2 or TRBV6-3, with 8 positions matching TRBD1. Trimming took 7 bases from V and 4 from J; bases not matched to a gene: 9. This CDR3 has 14 residues. Germline CDR1 reads MNHEY; CDR2 reads SVGEGT. DNA of the CDR3: TGTGCCAGCAACGCTGGGGACAGGCCTTACGAGCAGTACTTC. Translating gives CASNAGDRPYEQYF.

A remark on this clonotype: A much larger clone is a single base away; this may be a read error. This chain joins TRBV6-5 and TRBJ2-7; 9 bases map to TRBD1. Germline V gives CDR1 MNHEY, CDR2 SVGAGI. With V trimmed by 0 bases and J by 2 bases, 2 bases remained unmatched. This CDR3 contains 15 residues. The CDR3 DNA sequence: TGTGCCAGCAGTTACTCCGGGACAGGGCCCTACGAGCAGTACTTC. Translating it yields CASSYSGTGPYEQYF.

Concerning this clonotype itself: One junction end does not reproduce the germline sequence, and a read error may be involved. V is TRBV6-1 and J is TRBJ2-1; D is unresolved. CDR1 and CDR2 (germline): MNHNS, SASEGT. The length of the CDR3 is 14 residues. CDR3 residues: CAGSEEAFYNEQFF. As DNA, the CDR3 is TGTGCCGGCAGTGAAGAGGCCTTTTACAATGAGCAGTTCTTC.

This rearrangement joins TRBV12-3 or TRBV12-4 to TRBJ1-1, with 9 positions matching TRBD1. CDR3 size: 16 residues. The ends lost 3 bases at V and 1 base at J; junction bases unmatched: 6. The CDR3 loop reads CASSFRRQGENTEAFF. Written as DNA, the CDR3 is TGTGCCAGCAGTTTTCGAAGACAGGGGGAGAACACTGAAGCTTTCTTT.

This clonotype was counted a few times. The chain carries TRBV28 and TRBJ2-3, with 8 nucleotides matching TRBD1. V dropped 6 bases and J dropped 2; count of bases not matched to a gene: 4. CDR3 length: 14 amino acids. In germline, CDR1 is MDHEN, CDR2 SYDVKM. The CDR3: CASRPGGNTDTQYF. The CDR3 DNA reads as TGTGCCAGCAGGCCAGGGGGCAACACAGATACGCAGTATTTT.

This sequence joins TRBV5-1 and TRBJ2-3, with TRBD2 as a possible D gene (6 bases). Germline lookup yields CDR1 SGHRS and CDR2 YFSETQ. The CDR3 spans 15 residues. The V and J ends lost 2 bases and 0 bases respectively, with 10 bases between them. The CDR3: CASSFGGASTDTQYF. Written as DNA, the CDR3 is TGCGCCAGCAGCTTCGGCGGGGCGAGCACAGATACGCAGTATTTT. Looking up the rest from reference TRBV5-1 and TRBJ2-3 gives the full variable domain: KAGVTQTPRYLIKTRGQQVTLSCSPISGHRSVSWYQQTPGQGLQFLFEYFSETQRNKGNFPGRFSGRQFSNSRSEMNVSTLELGDSALYLCASSFGGASTDTQYFGPGTRLTVL.

The genes are TRBV7-3 and TRBJ1-4; D is ambiguous. The CDR3 is made up of 17 amino acids. Germline-derived CDR1 and CDR2 are SGHTA and FQGTGA. V was trimmed by 5 bases and J by 5 bases, leaving 21 bases between them. For the CDR3, the DNA is TGTGCCAGCAGCCGGTTTCGCAGCGTACTCGACAATGAAAAACTGTTTTTT. Its translation: CASSRFRSVLDNEKLFF. Full variable domain (outside the CDR3, taken from reference TRBV7-3 and TRBJ1-4): GAGVSQTPSNKVTEKGKYVELRCDPISGHTALYWYRQSLGQGPEFLIYFQGTGAADDSGLPNDRFFAVRPEGSVSTLKIQRTERGDSAVYLCASSRFRSVLDNEKLFFGSGTQLSVL.

This chain uses TRBV7-2 with TRBJ1-2, with D possibly matching TRBD1 (6 bases). Trimming took 8 bases from V and 6 from J, leaving 16 bases between them. The CDR3 spans 13 residues. Germline CDR1 and CDR2: SGHTA and FQGNSA. Here the CDR3 reads CASGDPGADGYTF. The CDR3 region has the DNA TGTGCCAGCGGTGATCCGGGGGCAGATGGCTACACCTTC.